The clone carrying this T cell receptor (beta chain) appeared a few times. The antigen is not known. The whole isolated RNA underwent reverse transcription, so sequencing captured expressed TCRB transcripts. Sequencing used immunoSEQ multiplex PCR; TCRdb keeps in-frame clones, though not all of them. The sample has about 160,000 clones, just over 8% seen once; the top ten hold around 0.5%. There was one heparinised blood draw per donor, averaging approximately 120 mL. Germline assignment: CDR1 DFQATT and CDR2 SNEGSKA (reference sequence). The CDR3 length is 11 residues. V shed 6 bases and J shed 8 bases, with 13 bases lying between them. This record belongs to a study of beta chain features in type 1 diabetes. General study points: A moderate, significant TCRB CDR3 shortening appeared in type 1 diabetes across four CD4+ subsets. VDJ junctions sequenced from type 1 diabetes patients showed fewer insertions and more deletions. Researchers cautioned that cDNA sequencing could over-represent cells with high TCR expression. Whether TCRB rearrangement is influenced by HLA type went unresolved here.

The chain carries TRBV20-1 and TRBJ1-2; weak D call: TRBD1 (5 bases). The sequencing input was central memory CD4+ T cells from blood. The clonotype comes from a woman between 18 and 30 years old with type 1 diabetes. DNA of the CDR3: TGCAGTGCCCCGGGGACTAGCGGCTACACCTTC. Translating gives CSAPGTSGYTF.